What follows is one T cell receptor beta chain and its context. The antigen it recognizes is unknown. Base quality data are lacking; no much larger clone is found one base away. The sample originates from a study of radiotherapy plus CTLA-4 blockade in lung cancer (dated by TCRdb to 2017 to 2018). General notes on the study: Among the enrolled patients, approximately 18% had an objective response, and 31% reached disease control. General findings and caveats noted by the study authors: The strongest predictors of response were reported to be early dynamic shifts in blood T cell clones along with a rise in serum interferon-beta following radiation. TCR clones derived from tumors expanded in peripheral blood after treatment with radiotherapy and ipilimumab.

The CDR3 starts with the cysteine, ends with the phenylalanine, and has 16 residues. The sequence is cut down to CDR3 DNA, 48 bases in frame from base 1. The germline V gene specifies SNHLY as CDR1 and FYNNEI as CDR2. The V end gives up 6 bases and the J end 4 bases, leaving 9 bases in the junction not matched to a gene. The study evaluated CTLA-4 blockade (ipilimumab) given together with focal radiation therapy in patients who had chemo-refractory metastatic non-small-cell lung cancer. The library was made by the immunoSEQ multiplex PCR assay. TCRdb limited this immuneACCESS table to in-frame rearrangements with V and J called. A share of clones is missing; checked studies link under half to unresolved V genes, and the rest is unexplained. The sample table shows around 110,000 clones, and 85% to 90% are seen once. Approximately 6.6% of the sample rests with the top ten.

The chain employs TRBV2 and TRBJ2-6, with 7 bases matching TRBD2. The sequencing used peripheral blood, collected from a patient treated with radiotherapy plus ipilimumab. The sequence came from a human donor with non-small cell lung cancer that progressed on radiotherapy plus ipilimumab. The CDR3 has the sequence CASRGGQGRGANVLTF. The DNA sequence is as follows: TGTGCCAGCAGGGGAGGGCAGGGTAGAGGGGCCAACGTCCTGACTTTC.